Each of the 30 T cell receptor beta chains below was sequenced from the same sample in a study of T cells in narcolepsy (dated 2018 in TCRdb). Library preparation was by the immunoSEQ multiplex PCR assay. The source is immuneACCESS, and TCRdb retained only in-frame sequences with V and J called. Part of the clones is not carried over; for the studies checked, unresolved V genes explain less than half of this, and the remainder is unexplained. For this sample the table gives approximately 25,000 clones, of which approximately 79% were detected only once. Clones ranked in the top ten supply 6.6% of the sample. Input material: memory (CD45RA-) CD4+ T cells from blood. The cell subset or site label, as the study defines it: memory T cells sorted ex vivo from peripheral blood. The receptors derive from a human donor in good health.

This clone has more than one count but fewer than ten. The chain carries TRBV6-6 and TRBJ2-7; a weak D match, TRBD1 (6 bases). Germline V gene data show CDR1 as MNHNY and CDR2 as SVGAGI (reference sequence). Trimming pared 6 bases from V and 7 bases from J, leaving 13 bases between. The CDR3 has 12 amino acids. CDR3 in amino acids: CASSGQFQEQYF. The CDR3 DNA reads TGTGCCAGCAGCGGACAGTTCCAGGAGCAGTACTTC.

This clone is labeled as medium-sized. This chain joins TRBV18 and TRBJ2-7; 8 bases fit TRBD1. The J segment lost 3 bases and the V segment lost 0 bases, leaving 7 bases of the junction unmatched. The germline V gene encodes CDR1 KGHSH and CDR2 LQKENI. This CDR3 spans 16 amino acids. In nucleotides, the CDR3 is TGTGCCAGCTCACCACCGCAGGGGGCCCTTCGCTACGAGCAGTACTTC. Protein product: CASSPPQGALRYEQYF.

This chain uses TRBV16 with TRBJ1-6; weak D call: TRBD1 (5 bases). This CDR3 has 14 amino acids. The V end lost 4 bases, the J end lost 7 bases, and 11 bases lay between the germline ends. Germline V gives CDR1 KGHSY, CDR2 FQNENV. The CDR3, as DNA: TGTGCCAGCAGCCGGGACCCACGCAATTCACCCCTCCACTTT. Its protein is CASSRDPRNSPLHF.

The chain employs TRBV5-1 and TRBJ1-1; possible D gene TRBD1, 6 bases. This CDR3 region has 14 residues. The germline V gene has CDR1 SGHRS and CDR2 YFSETQ. Trimming cost V 4 bases and J 0 bases, with 10 bases left between them. The CDR3 coding sequence is TGCGCCAGCAGCGCCACAGGGCTGAACACTGAAGCTTTCTTT. As protein: CASSATGLNTEAFF.

The rearrangement uses TRBV7-9 and TRBJ2-1; unclear D gene. This CDR3 has 13 residues. Germline-derived CDR1 and CDR2 are SEHNR and FQNEAQ (reference sequence). Deletions cut 4 bases from V and 12 bases from J, with 16 bases between. The CDR3 sequence is CASSWRWTPTQFF. The CDR3 region has the DNA TGTGCCAGCAGCTGGAGATGGACCCCCACGCAGTTCTTC.

The genes are TRBV18 and TRBJ1-5; weak D call: TRBD1 (5 bases). CDR3 size: 13 residues. The ends were cut back, 6 bases at V and 5 bases at J, with 11 bases in the middle. Germline CDR1 is KGHSH and CDR2 is LQKENI. In DNA, the CDR3 is TGTGCCAGCTCTCGGGGGGGGGATCAGCCCCAGCATTTT. Amino acid sequence: CASSRGGDQPQHF.

This clone was seen a handful of times. The J gene is TRBJ2-7, the V gene TRBV7-9; weak D call: TRBD2 (6 bases). In germline, CDR1 is SEHNR, CDR2 FQNEAQ (reference sequence). V lost 5 bases to trimming and J lost 6 bases, with 20 bases between them. The length of the CDR3 is 15 residues. The DNA of the CDR3 is TGTGCCAGCAGCACCCTACGGGACTCCCGAGCCGAGCAGTACTTC. Its protein is CASSTLRDSRAEQYF.

For this clone: Other DNA sequences within the sample encode an identical CDR3. CDR3 loop: CASSFRGHSGNTIYF. CDR3 coding DNA: TGTGCCAGCAGCTTCAGGGGCCACTCTGGAAACACCATATATTTT. The chain is built from TRBV5-8 and TRBJ1-3; D may be TRBD1 (6 bases). Trimming shortened V by 2 bases and J by 0 bases, and 9 bases separated the two germline ends. The CDR3 has 15 amino acids. From germline, CDR1 is SGHTS and CDR2 YDEGEE.

The chain couples TRBV12-5 to TRBJ2-3; the match to TRBD1 covers 8 bases. V shed 7 bases, J shed 0 bases, and the junction held 6 bases outside the gene matches. This CDR3 has 15 residues. The germline CDR1 and CDR2 sequences are LGHNT and FRNRAP. CDR3 protein: CASAIGDRSTDTQYF. In DNA form, the CDR3 reads TGTGCTAGTGCCATTGGGGACAGGAGCACAGATACGCAGTATTTT.

This clone was recorded a few times. This chain joins TRBV2 and TRBJ2-7; 8 positions match TRBD1. Germline CDR1 and CDR2: SNHLY and FYNNEI. The CDR3 is made up of 14 amino acids. J was trimmed by 5 bases and V by 9 bases; bases with no gene match: 12. Here the CDR3 reads CARKTDRVGHEQYF. CDR3 sequence (DNA): TGTGCCAGAAAAACGGACAGGGTGGGTCACGAGCAGTACTTC.

The rearrangement links TRBV11-2 to TRBJ1-2; the D gene is possibly TRBD1 (6 bases). Trimming stripped 8 bases from V and 5 bases from J, with 12 bases between. The CDR3 is 12 amino acids. Germline-derived CDR1 and CDR2 are SGHAT and FQNNGV. The CDR3 region is CASQGPGYGYTF. In nucleotides, the CDR3 is TGTGCCAGCCAGGGGCCAGGGTATGGCTACACCTTC.

This chain joins TRBV6-5 and TRBJ2-7, with TRBD2 matching 8 bases. Trimming at V came to 10 bases and at J to 2 bases, leaving 13 bases not matched to a gene. The CDR3 consists of 15 residues. Per the germline V gene, CDR1 is MNHEY and CDR2 is SVGAGI. CDR3 in amino acids: CATSTGGLKTYEQYF. DNA of the CDR3: TGTGCCACCTCAACGGGAGGGTTAAAGACCTACGAGCAGTACTTC.

The chain carries TRBV5-1 and TRBJ2-2; TRBD2 might be the D (6 bases). Germline values: CDR1 SGHRS, CDR2 YFSETQ. V lost 3 bases, J lost 5 bases, and 11 bases lay in between. The CDR3 is 14 amino acids. The CDR3 DNA follows: TGCGCCAGCAGCTCCAGCGCGGGAACCGGGGAGCTGTTTTTT. Translation: CASSSSAGTGELFF.

This clone was recorded only once. The chain links TRBV6-1 to TRBJ2-5; 10 positions match TRBD2. Germline V gene lookup returns CDR1 MNHNS and CDR2 SASEGT. V dropped 3 bases and J dropped 1; count of bases not matched to a gene: 2. This CDR3 has 15 residues. The CDR3 spells CASSDPSGGQETQYF. CDR3 coding DNA: TGTGCCAGCAGTGACCCTAGCGGGGGCCAAGAGACCCAGTACTTC.

This chain connects TRBV9 to TRBJ1-1; D gene ambiguous. With 0 bases removed from V and 0 bases from J, the gap between germline ends came to 6 bases. Germline assignment: CDR1 SGDLS and CDR2 YYNGEE. The CDR3 sequence is 14 residues long. This CDR3 is CASSVGQVNTEAFF. In DNA, the CDR3 is TGTGCCAGCAGCGTAGGCCAGGTGAACACTGAAGCTTTCTTT.

This clone was detected once. The CDR3, as DNA: TGTGCCAGCTCCCCCTCCGCAGCAACTAATGAAAAACTGTTTTTT. Translation gives CASSPSAATNEKLFF. This rearrangement joins TRBV18 to TRBJ1-4; D gene uncertain. Trimming shortened V by 6 bases and J by 0 bases, and 11 bases separated the two germline ends. The CDR3 extends over 15 amino acids. CDR1 and CDR2 (germline): KGHSH, LQKENI. The variable domain in full, completed from reference TRBV18 and TRBJ1-4, reads NAGVMQNPRHLVRRRGQEARLRCSPMKGHSHVYWYRQLPEEGLKFMVYLQKENIIDESGMPKERFSAEFPKEGPSILRIQQVVRGDSAAYFCASSPSAATNEKLFFGSGTQLSVL.

This clone was seen a handful of times. The chain recombines TRBV4-3 with TRBJ2-5, with 12 positions matching TRBD2. The trim removed 1 base at V and 11 bases at J, leaving 14 bases unmatched. CDR3 size: 17 residues. Germline V gene lookup returns CDR1 LGHNA and CDR2 YSLEER. The CDR3 nucleotides are TGCGCCAGCAGCCAAGTAAGGTCTAGCGGGGGGGCGGTTGAGCAGTACTTC. As protein: CASSQVRSSGGAVEQYF.

This sequence joins TRBV18 and TRBJ2-7; 10 nucleotides match TRBD1. The J segment lost 4 bases and the V segment lost 3 bases, leaving 6 bases of the junction unmatched. Germline CDR1 reads KGHSH; CDR2 reads LQKENI. This CDR3 comprises 15 residues. The CDR3 DNA is TGTGCCAGCTCACCTTATGACAGGGGGCATTACGAGCAGTACTTC. It translates to CASSPYDRGHYEQYF. The whole variable domain, filled in from reference TRBV18 and TRBJ2-7, reads NAGVMQNPRHLVRRRGQEARLRCSPMKGHSHVYWYRQLPEEGLKFMVYLQKENIIDESGMPKERFSAEFPKEGPSILRIQQVVRGDSAAYFCASSPYDRGHYEQYFGPGTRLTVT.

The V call is TRBV7-2, the J call TRBJ2-2; D is unclear. V was cut by 2 bases and J by 4 bases, with 8 bases left in between. The CDR3 sequence is 14 residues long. Germline CDR1 reads SGHTA; CDR2 reads FQGNSA. The CDR3 spells CASSLFPLTGELFF. DNA for the CDR3: TGTGCCAGCAGCTTATTCCCGCTCACCGGGGAGCTGTTTTTT.

The genes are TRBV27 and TRBJ1-1, with 7 bases aligning to TRBD1. The V segment lost 3 bases and the J segment 3 bases; nucleotides outside the gene matches: 7. Germline CDR1 is MNHEY and CDR2 is SMNVEV (reference sequence). This CDR3 has 15 amino acids. CDR3 nucleotide sequence: TGTGCCAGCAGTTTCGCCAGGGGGAGATACACTGAAGCTTTCTTT. It codes for CASSFARGRYTEAFF.

CDR3 protein: CASSSGQQADTQYF. CDR3 sequence (DNA): TGTGCCAGCAGCTCCGGACAGCAGGCAGATACGCAGTATTTT. J is TRBJ2-3 and V is TRBV7-3, with D tentatively TRBD1 (6 bases). V was trimmed by 4 bases and J by 4 bases, leaving 12 bases between them. The germline gives CDR1 SGHTA, CDR2 FQGTGA. CDR3 length: 14 residues.

The genes are TRBV9 and TRBJ2-7, with D possibly being TRBD2 (6 bases). V lost 0 bases, J lost 2 bases, and 9 bases lay in between. Germline V lookup: CDR1 SGDLS, CDR2 YYNGEE. The CDR3 length is 14 residues. The CDR3, as DNA: TGTGCCAGCAGCGTAGGGCGGGGAGCCTACGAGCAGTACTTC. This codes for CASSVGRGAYEQYF.

J is TRBJ1-1 and V is TRBV11-3; D is undetermined. Per the germline V gene, CDR1 is SGHNT and CDR2 is YENEEA. The V gene lost 2 bases and the J gene lost 3 bases, with 10 bases spanning the gap. The CDR3 runs to 14 residues. CDR3 sequence (DNA): TGTGCCAGCAGCTTATTCAGGTCGCACACTGAAGCTTTCTTT. Amino acids: CASSLFRSHTEAFF.

The chain joins TRBV13 to TRBJ2-7; TRBD2 agrees at 9 bases. Trimming cost V 2 bases and J 2 bases; bases outside gene matches: 7. Germline assignment: CDR1 PRHDT and CDR2 FYEKMQ (reference sequence). The CDR3 contains 16 residues. CDR3 in amino acids: CASSLKASGIPYEQYF. The CDR3 nucleotides are TGTGCCAGCAGCTTAAAGGCTAGCGGGATCCCCTACGAGCAGTACTTC.

The V gene is TRBV6-6, the J gene TRBJ2-2; D is perhaps TRBD2 (5 bases). V was pared by 4 bases and J by 6 bases, with 12 bases between. The CDR3 sequence is 14 residues long. The germline V gene encodes CDR1 MNHNY and CDR2 SVGAGI (reference sequence). CDR3 nucleotides: TGTGCCAGCAGTTCCCGGGCGGGCGCCGGGGAGCTGTTTTTT. Protein: CASSSRAGAGELFF.

The gene calls are TRBV7-3 and TRBJ1-1; TRBD1 is a possible D gene (6 bases). Germline CDR1 is SGHTA and CDR2 is FQGTGA. The CDR3 is made up of 16 amino acids. V lost 2 bases, J lost 1 base, and 14 bases lay in between. The CDR3 DNA reads TGTGCCAGCAGCTTAGTATCAGGGGCTGGGAACACTGAAGCTTTCTTT. Protein sequence: CASSLVSGAGNTEAFF. Together with reference TRBV7-3 and TRBJ1-1, the CDR3 gives the full variable domain: GAGVSQTPSNKVTEKGKYVELRCDPISGHTALYWYRQSLGQGPEFLIYFQGTGAADDSGLPNDRFFAVRPEGSVSTLKIQRTERGDSAVYLCASSLVSGAGNTEAFFGQGTRLTVV.

The chain is built from TRBV29-1 and TRBJ1-1; maybe TRBD1 (5 bases). From germline, CDR1 is SQVTM and CDR2 ANQGSEA. Trimming left V 5 bases short and J 4 bases short, with 14 bases between. The CDR3 runs 13 residues. The CDR3 protein is CSVRGGAGTEAFF. CDR3 nucleotide sequence: TGCAGCGTTCGGGGAGGGGCGGGCACTGAAGCTTTCTTT.

This clone was recorded a few times. The chain uses TRBV13 and TRBJ1-1; D is unclear. Per germline, CDR1 PRHDT and CDR2 FYEKMQ (reference sequence). With 1 base removed from V and 0 bases from J, the gap between germline ends came to 6 bases. The CDR3 consists of 14 residues. CDR3 sequence reads: CASSLVAVNTEAFF. In DNA form, the CDR3 reads TGTGCCAGCAGCTTAGTAGCAGTGAACACTGAAGCTTTCTTT. The entire variable domain, with the rest obtained from reference TRBV13 and TRBJ1-1, is as follows: AAGVIQSPRHLIKEKRETATLKCYPIPRHDTVYWYQQGPGQDPQFLISFYEKMQSDKGSIPDRFSAQQFSDYHSELNMSSLELGDSALYFCASSLVAVNTEAFFGQGTRLTVV.

The chain combines TRBV5-1 with TRBJ1-3; no definite D call. The CDR3 is 14 residues long. The V end was cut by 1 base, the J end by 9 bases, with 14 bases between. Germline CDR1 and CDR2: SGHRS and YFSETQ. Here the CDR3 reads CASSLREGVGTIYF. The DNA for the CDR3 is TGCGCCAGCAGCTTGCGAGAGGGTGTGGGCACCATATATTTT.

The gene calls are TRBV9 and TRBJ2-3; 12 bases fit TRBD2. The V segment lost 4 bases and the J segment 4 bases; nucleotides outside the gene matches: 4. Germline CDR1 and CDR2: SGDLS and YYNGEE. CDR3 length: 15 amino acids. The CDR3: CASSTTSGGPDTQYF. For the CDR3, the DNA is TGTGCCAGCAGCACCACTAGCGGGGGGCCAGATACGCAGTATTTT.